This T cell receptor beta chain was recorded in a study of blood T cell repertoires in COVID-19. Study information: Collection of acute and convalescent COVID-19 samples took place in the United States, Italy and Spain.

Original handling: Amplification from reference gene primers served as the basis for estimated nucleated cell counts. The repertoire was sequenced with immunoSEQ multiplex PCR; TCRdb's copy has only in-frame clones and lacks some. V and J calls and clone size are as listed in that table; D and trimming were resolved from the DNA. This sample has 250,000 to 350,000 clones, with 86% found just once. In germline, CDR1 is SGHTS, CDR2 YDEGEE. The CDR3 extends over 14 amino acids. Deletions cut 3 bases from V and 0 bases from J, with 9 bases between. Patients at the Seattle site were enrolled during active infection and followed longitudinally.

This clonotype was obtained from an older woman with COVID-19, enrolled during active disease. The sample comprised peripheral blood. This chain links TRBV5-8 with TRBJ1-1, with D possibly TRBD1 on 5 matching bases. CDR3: CASSWGGLNTEAFF. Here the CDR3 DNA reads TGTGCCAGCAGCTGGGGGGGTCTGAACACTGAAGCTTTCTTT.